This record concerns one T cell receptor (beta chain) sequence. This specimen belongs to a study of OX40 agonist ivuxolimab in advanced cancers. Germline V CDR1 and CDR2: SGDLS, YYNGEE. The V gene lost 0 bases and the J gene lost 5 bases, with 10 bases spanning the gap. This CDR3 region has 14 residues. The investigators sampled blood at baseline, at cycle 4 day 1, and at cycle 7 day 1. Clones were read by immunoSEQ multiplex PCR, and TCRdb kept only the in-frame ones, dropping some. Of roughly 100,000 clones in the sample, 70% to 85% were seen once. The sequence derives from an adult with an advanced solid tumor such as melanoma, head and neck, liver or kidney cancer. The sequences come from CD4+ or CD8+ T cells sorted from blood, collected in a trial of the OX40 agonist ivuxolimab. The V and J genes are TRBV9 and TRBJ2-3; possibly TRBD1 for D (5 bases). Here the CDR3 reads CASSVARAEDTQYF. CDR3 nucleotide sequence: TGTGCCAGCAGCGTAGCCAGGGCCGAAGATACGCAGTATTTT.